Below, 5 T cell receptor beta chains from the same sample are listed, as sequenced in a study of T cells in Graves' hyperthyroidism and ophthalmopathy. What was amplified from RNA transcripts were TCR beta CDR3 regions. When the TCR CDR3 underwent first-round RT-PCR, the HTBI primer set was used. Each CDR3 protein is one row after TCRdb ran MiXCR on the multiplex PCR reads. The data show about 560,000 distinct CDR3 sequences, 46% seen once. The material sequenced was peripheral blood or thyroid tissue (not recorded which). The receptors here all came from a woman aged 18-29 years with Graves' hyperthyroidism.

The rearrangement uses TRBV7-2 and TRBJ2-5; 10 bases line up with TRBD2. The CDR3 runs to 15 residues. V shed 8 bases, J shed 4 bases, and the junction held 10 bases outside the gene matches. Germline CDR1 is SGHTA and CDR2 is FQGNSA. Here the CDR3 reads CASAYRAGGGETQYF. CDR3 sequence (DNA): TGTGCCAGCGCCTATAGAGCGGGAGGGGGAGAGACCCAGTACTTC. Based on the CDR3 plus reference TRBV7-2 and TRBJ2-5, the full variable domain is GAGVSQSPSNKVTEKGKDVELRCDPISGHTALYWYRQSLGQGLEFLIYFQGNSAPDKSGLPSDRFSAERTGGSVSTLTIQRTQQEDSAVYLCASAYRAGGGETQYFGPGTRLLVL.

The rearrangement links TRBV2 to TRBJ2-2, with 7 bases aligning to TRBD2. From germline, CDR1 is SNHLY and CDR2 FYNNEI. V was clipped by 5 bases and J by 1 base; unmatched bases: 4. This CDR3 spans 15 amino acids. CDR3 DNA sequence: TGTGCCAGCAGTACCGGGACTATGAACACCGGGGAGCTGTTTTTT. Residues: CASSTGTMNTGELFF.

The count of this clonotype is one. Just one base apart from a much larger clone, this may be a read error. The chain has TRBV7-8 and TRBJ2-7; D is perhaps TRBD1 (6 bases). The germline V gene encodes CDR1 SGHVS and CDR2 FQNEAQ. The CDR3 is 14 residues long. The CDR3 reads CASGLGGQSYEQYF. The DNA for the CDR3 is TGTGCCAGCGGCTTGGGTGGACAGTCCTACGAGCAGTACTTC.

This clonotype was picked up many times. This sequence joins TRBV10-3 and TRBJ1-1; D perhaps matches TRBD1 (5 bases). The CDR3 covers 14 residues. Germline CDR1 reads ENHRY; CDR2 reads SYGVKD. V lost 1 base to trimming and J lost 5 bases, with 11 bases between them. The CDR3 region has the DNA TGTGCCATCAGTGAGTTGGCAACAGGAACTGAAGCTTTCTTT. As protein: CAISELATGTEAFF.

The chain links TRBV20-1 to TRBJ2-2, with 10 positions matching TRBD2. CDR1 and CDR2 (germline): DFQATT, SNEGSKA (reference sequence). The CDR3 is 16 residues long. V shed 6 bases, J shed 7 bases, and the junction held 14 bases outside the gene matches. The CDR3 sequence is CSAQRASGGGSGELFF. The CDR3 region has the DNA TGCAGTGCCCAAAGGGCTAGCGGGGGAGGTAGCGGGGAGCTGTTTTTT.